This TCR beta chain is from a study of cytomegalovirus exposure and HLA in healthy donors. Study-level results: For most subjects, TCR beta sequences were reported to predict HLA-A and HLA-B alleles with accuracy.

In regard to this clone: The antigen is unknown.

This CDR3 contains 16 residues. The trim removed 4 bases at V and 2 bases at J, leaving 11 bases unmatched. CDR1 SGHKS and CDR2 YYEKEE come from the germline V gene (reference sequence). The primer mix had 60 Vbeta and 13 Jbeta primers. Authors' processing steps: Unique TCR beta chains numbered 60 million to 100 million in a later analysis, with about 11 million shared. The method was immunoSEQ multiplex PCR; TCRdb's version includes in-frame clones alone and lacks a portion of them. For V, J and clone size, that table is used; D and trimming come from the DNA. The sample includes some 120,000 clones, about 80% of them seen just once.

Sequencing was carried out using PBMCs. The rearrangement joins TRBV5-5 to TRBJ2-7; TRBD1 matches at 8 bases. This clonotype was obtained from a human donor in good health. CDR3 DNA sequence: TGTGCCAGCAGCCAGGACAGGGTTTCTCGGACCTACGAGCAGTACTTC. Its protein is CASSQDRVSRTYEQYF. Based on the CDR3 plus reference TRBV5-5 and TRBJ2-7, the full variable domain is DAGVTQSPTHLIKTRGQQVTLRCSPISGHKSVSWYQQVLGQGPQFIFQYYEKEERGRGNFPDRFSARQFPNYSSELNVNALLLGDSALYLCASSQDRVSRTYEQYFGPGTRLTVT.